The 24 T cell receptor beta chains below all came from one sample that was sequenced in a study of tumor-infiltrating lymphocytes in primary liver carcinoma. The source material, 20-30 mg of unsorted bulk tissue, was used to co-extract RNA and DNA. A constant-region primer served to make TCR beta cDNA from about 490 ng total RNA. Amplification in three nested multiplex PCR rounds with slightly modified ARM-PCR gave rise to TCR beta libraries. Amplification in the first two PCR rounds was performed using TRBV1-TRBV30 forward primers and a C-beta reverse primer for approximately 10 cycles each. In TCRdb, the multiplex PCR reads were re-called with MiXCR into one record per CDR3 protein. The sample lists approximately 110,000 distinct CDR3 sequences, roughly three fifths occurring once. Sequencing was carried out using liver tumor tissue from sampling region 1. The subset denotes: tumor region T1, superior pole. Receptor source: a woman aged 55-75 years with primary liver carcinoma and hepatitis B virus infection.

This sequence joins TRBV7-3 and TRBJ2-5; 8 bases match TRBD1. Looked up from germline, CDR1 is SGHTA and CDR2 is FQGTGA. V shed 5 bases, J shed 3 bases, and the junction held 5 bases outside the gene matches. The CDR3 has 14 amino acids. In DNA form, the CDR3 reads TGTGCCAGCAGCCGGACAGGGTCTAAAGAGACCCAGTACTTC. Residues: CASSRTGSKETQYF. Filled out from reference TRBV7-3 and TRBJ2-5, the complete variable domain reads GAGVSQTPSNKVTEKGKYVELRCDPISGHTALYWYRQSLGQGPEFLIYFQGTGAADDSGLPNDRFFAVRPEGSVSTLKIQRTERGDSAVYLCASSRTGSKETQYFGPGTRLLVL.

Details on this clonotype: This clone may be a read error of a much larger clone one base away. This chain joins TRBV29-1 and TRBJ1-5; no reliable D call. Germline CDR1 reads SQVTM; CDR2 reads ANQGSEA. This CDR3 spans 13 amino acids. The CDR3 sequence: CSVGGTKNQPRHF. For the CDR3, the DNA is TGCAGCGTTGGTGGTACAAAGAATCAGCCCCGGCATTTT.

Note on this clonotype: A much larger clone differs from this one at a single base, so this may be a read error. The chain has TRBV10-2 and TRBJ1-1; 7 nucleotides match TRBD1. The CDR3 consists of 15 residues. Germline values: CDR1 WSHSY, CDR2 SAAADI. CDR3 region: CASSDVGQTNTDAFF. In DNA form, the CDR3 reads TGCGCCAGCAGTGACGTGGGACAGACGAACACTGATGCTTTCTTT.

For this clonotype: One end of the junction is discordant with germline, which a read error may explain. CDR3 loop: CAISEDRVTDSQYF. The CDR3 nucleotides read TGTGCCATCAGTGAGGACAGGGTAACAGATTCGCAGTATTTC. The chain uses TRBV10-3 and TRBJ2-3, with 7 bases identical to TRBD1. This CDR3 contains 14 residues. Germline loops: CDR1 ENHRY, CDR2 SYGVKD.

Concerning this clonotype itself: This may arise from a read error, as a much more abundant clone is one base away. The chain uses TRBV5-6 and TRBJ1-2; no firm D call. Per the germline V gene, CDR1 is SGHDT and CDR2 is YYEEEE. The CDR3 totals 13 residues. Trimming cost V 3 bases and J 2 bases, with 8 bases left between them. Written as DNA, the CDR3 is TGTGCCAGCAGCTCAAGGCAGAACTATGGCTACACCTTC. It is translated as CASSSRQNYGYTF.

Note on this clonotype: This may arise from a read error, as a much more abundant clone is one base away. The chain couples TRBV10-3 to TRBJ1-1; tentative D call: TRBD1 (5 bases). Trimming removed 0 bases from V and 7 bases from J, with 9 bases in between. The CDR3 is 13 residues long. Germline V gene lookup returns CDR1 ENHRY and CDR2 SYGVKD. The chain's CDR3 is CAISESGHDEAFF. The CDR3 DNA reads TGTGCCATCAGTGAGTCCGGACACGATGAAGCTTTCTTT.

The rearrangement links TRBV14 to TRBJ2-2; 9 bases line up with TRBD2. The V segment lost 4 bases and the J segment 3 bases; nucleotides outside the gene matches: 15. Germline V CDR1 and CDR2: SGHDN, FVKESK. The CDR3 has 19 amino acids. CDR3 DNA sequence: TGTGCCAGCAGCCCCCTGGGACTAGCACCCCCAAGGGACACCGGGGAGCTGTTTTTT. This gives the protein CASSPLGLAPPRDTGELFF.

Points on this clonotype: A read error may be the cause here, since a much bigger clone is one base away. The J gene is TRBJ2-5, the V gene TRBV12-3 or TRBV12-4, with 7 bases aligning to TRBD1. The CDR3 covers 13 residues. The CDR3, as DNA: TGTGCCAGCAGTTGGGGACAGCAGGAGACCCAGCACTTC. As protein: CASSWGQQETQHF.

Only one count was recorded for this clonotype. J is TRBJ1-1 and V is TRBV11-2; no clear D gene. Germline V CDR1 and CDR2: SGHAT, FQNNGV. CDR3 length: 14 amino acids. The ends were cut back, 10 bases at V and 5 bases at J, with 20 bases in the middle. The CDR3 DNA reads TGTGCCAACATCTCACTTCACCCTGGAACTGAAGCTTTCTTT. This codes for CANISLHPGTEAFF.

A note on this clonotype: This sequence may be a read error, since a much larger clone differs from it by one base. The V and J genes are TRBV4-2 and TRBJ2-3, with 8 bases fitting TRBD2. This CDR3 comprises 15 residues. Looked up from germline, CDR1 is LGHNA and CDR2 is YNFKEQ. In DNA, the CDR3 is TGTGCCAGCAGCCCGGGACTAGACATCACAGATATGCAGTATTTT. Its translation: CASSPGLDITDMQYF.

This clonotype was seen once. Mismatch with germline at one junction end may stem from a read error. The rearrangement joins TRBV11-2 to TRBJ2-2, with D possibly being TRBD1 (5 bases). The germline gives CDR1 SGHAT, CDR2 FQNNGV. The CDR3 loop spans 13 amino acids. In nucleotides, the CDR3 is TGTGCAAGCAGCTCAGATAGGACAGGGGAGCTGTTTTTT. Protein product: CASSSDRTGELFF. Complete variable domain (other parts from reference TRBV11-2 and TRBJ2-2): EAGVAQSPRYKIIEKRQSVAFWCNPISGHATLYWYQQILGQGPKLLIQFQNNGVVDDSQLPKDRFSAERLKGVDSTLKIQPAKLEDSAVYLCASSSDRTGELFFGEGSRLTVL.

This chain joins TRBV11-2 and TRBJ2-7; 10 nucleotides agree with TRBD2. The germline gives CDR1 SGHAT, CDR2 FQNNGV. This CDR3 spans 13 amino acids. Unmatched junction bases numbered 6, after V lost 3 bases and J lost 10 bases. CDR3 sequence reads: CASSLRGLAIQYF. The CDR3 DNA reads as TGTGCCAGCAGCTTGAGGGGACTAGCGATTCAGTACTTC.

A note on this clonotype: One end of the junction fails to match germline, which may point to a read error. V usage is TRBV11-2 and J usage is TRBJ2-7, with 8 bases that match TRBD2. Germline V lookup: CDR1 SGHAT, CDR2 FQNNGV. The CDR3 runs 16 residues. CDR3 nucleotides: TGTGCCAGCAACTACGGCGGGAGGACCTCAGGAAGCGAGCAATACTTC. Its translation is CASNYGGRTSGSEQYF.

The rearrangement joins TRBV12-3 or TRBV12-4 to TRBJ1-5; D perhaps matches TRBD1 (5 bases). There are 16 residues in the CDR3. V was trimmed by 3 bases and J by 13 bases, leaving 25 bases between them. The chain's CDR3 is CASSLTGVGGNQLQHF. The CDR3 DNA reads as TGTGCCAGCAGTTTGACGGGGGTGGGAGGGAATCAGCTTCAGCATTTT.

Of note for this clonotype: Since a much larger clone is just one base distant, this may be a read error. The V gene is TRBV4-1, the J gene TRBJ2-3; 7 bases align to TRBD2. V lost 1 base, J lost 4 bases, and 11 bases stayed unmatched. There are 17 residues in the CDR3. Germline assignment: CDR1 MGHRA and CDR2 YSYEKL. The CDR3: CASSQAPETSKADTQYF. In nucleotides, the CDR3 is TGCGCCAGCAGCCAAGCCCCCGAGACTAGCAAGGCAGATACGCAGTATTTT.

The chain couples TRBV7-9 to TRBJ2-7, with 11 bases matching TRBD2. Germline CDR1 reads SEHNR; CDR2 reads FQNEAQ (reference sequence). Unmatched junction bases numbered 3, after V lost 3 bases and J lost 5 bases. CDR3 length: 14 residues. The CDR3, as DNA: TGTGCCAGCAGCTTTTATAGCGGGAGGGACGAGCAGTACTTC. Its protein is CASSFYSGRDEQYF.

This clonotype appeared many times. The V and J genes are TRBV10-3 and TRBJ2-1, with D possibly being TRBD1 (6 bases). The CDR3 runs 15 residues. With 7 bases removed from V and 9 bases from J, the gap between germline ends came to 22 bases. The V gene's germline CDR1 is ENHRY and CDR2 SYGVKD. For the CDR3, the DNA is TGTGCCATCAACAATCCAGGGGTCGAGAAAGGTGAGCAGTTCTTC. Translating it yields CAINNPGVEKGEQFF.

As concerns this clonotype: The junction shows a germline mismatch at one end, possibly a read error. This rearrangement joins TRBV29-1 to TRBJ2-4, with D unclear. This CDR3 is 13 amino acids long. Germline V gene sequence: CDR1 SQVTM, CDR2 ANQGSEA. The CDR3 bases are TGCGGCGTTGAACACTGGGCCCGAAACATTCAGTACTTC. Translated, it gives CGVEHWARNIQYF.

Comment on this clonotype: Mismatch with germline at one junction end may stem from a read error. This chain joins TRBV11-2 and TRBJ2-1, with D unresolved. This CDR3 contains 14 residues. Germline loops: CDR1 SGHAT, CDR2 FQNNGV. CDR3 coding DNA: TGTGCCAGCGGCTTATCCTGCATCGGCAATGAGCAGTTCTTC. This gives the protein CASGLSCIGNEQFF.

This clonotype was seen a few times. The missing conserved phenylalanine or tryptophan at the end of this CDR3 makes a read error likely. CDR3 in amino acids: CSVGKNLAYEQYS. In DNA, the CDR3 is TGCAGCGTGGGGAAAAATTTGGCATACGAGCAGTACTCA. This rearrangement joins TRBV29-1 to TRBJ2-7, with D unclear. V lost 6 bases and J 4 bases, leaving 16 bases between the germline ends. The CDR3 runs 13 residues. Germline CDR1 is SQVTM and CDR2 is ANQGSEA.

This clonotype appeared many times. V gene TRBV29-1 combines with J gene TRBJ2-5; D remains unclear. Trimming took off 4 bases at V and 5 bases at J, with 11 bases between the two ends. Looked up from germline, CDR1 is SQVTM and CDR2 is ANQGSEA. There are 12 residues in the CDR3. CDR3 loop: CSVGWEWETQYF. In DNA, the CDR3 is TGCAGCGTTGGCTGGGAATGGGAGACCCAGTACTTC.

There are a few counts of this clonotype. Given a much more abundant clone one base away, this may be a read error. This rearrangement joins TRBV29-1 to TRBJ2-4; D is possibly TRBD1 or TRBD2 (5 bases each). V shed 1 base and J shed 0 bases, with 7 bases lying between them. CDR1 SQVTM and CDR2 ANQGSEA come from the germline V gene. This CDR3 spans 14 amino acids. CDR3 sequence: CSVEGGIAKNIQYF. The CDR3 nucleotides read TGCAGCGTTGAAGGGGGGATAGCCAAAAACATTCAGTACTTC.

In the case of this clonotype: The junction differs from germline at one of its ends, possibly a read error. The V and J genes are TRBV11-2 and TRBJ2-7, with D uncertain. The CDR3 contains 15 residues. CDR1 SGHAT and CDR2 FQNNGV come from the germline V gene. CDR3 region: CASILDPGLTPEQYF. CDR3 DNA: TGTGCCAGCATCTTAGACCCAGGCCTTACGCCCGAGCAGTACTTC.

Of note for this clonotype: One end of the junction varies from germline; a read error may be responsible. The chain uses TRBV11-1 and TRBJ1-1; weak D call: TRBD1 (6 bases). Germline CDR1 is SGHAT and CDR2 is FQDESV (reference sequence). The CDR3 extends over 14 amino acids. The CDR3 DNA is TGTGCCAGTAGCTTAGGGAGGGGGACCATTGAAGCTTTCTTT. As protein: CASSLGRGTIEAFF. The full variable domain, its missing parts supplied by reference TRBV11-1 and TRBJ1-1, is EAEVAQSPRYKITEKSQAVAFWCDPISGHATLYWYRQILGQGPELLVQFQDESVVDDSQLPKDRFSAERLKGVDSTLKIQPAELGDSAMYLCASSLGRGTIEAFFGQGTRLTVV.